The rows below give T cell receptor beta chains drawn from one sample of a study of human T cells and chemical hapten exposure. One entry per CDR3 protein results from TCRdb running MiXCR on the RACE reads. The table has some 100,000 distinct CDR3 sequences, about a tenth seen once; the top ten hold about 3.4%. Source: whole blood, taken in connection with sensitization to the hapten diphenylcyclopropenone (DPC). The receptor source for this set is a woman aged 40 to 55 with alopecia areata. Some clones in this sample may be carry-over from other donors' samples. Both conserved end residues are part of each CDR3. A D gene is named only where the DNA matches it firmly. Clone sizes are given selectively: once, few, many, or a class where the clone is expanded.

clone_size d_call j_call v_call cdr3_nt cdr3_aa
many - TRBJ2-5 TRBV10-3 TGTGCCATCAGTGAAGGGGCAGTTAAGCGAGAGACCCAGTACTTC CAISEGAVKRETQYF
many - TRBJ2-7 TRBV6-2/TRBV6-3 TGTGCCAGCAGCTCTACAGGTGCAGGTCCGTACGAGCAGTACTTC CASSSTGAGPYEQYF
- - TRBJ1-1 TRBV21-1 TGTGCCAGCAGCAAAGTGGACCCGAACACTGAAGCTTTCTTT CASSKVDPNTEAFF
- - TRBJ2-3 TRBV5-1 TGCGCCGGCAGCCGGAGGGGTCTCGACACAGATACGCAGTATTTT CAGSRRGLDTDTQYF
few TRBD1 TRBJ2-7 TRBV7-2 TGTGCCAGCAGCTTTACCGGGACAGGGGATTCCTACGAGCAGTACTTC CASSFTGTGDSYEQYF
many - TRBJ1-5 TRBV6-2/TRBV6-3 TGTGCCAGCAGTTACGTTGTGGGGGGCGGCCTCATTAATCAGCCCCAGCATTTT CASSYVVGGGLINQPQHF
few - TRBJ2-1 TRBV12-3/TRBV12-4 TGTGCCAGCAGTTACGGACCACGCAATGAGCAGTTCTTC CASSYGPRNEQFF
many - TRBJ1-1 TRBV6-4 TGTGCCAGCAGTGAAGGCTGGAACACTGAAGCTTTCTTT CASSEGWNTEAFF
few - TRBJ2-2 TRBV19 TGTGCCAGTAATACGGTCCCGAACACCGGGGAGCTGTTTTTT CASNTVPNTGELFF
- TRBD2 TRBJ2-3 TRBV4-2 TGTGCCAGCAGCGAGGGGACTAGCGGGGGGCGGAGCACAGATACGCAGTATTTT CASSEGTSGGRSTDTQYF
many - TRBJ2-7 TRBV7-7 TGTGCCAGCAGCCCTGAGCCGGGTTACGAGCAGTACTTC CASSPEPGYEQYF
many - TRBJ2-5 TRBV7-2 TGTGCCAGCAGCTCTGGGGGGGCTGGGACCCAGTACTTC CASSSGGAGTQYF
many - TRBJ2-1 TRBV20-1 TGCAGTGCCACCCCGGGGGGCCGCTACAATGAGCAGTTCTTC CSATPGGRYNEQFF
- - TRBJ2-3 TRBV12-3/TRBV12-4 TGTGCCAGCAGTCCGAACGCCGGGACGACCAGGGATACGCAGTATTTT CASSPNAGTTRDTQYF
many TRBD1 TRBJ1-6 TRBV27 TGTGCCAGCACTACCGGGACAGGGGATTCACCCCTCCACTTT CASTTGTGDSPLHF
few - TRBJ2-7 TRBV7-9 TGTGCCAGCAGCCGAGGGGGGGCATCCTACGAGCAGTACTTC CASSRGGASYEQYF
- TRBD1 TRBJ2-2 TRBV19 TGTGCCAGTCTTCGGGACAGGACCGGGGAGCTGTTTTTT CASLRDRTGELFF
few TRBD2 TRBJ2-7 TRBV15 TGTGCCACCAGCAGAGCCTATATGACTAGCCACGAGCAGTACTTC CATSRAYMTSHEQYF
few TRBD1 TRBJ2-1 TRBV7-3 TGTGCCAGCAGCTTCCAACAGGGGGACAATGAGCAGTTCTTC CASSFQQGDNEQFF
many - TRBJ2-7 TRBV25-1 TGTGCCAGCAGCAGATGGACTGAAGACGAGCAGTACTTC CASSRWTEDEQYF
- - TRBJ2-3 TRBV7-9 TGTGCCAGCAGCCTTGGGGACGGAGGGGGCGGCACAGATACGCGGTATTTT CASSLGDGGGGTDTRYF
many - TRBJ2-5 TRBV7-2 TGTGCCAGCAGCTTAGCAGACGAGACCCAGTACTTC CASSLADETQYF
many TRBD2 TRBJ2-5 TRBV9 TGTGCCAGCAGCGCCCAATCTAGCGGGACACAAGAGACCCAGTACTTC CASSAQSSGTQETQYF
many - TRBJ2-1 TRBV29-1 TGCAGCTTACATACTCCACTCTTGGGACATGGGATGTGGAATGAGCAGTTCTTC CSLHTPLLGHGMWNEQFF
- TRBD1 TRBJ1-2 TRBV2 TGTGCCAGCAATGGACAGGGGGCGAACTATGGCTACACCTTC CASNGQGANYGYTF
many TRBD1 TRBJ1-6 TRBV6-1 TGTGCCAGCAGTGAAAGGGACAGGGAAGGTTCACCCCTCCACTTT CASSERDREGSPLHF
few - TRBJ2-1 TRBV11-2 TGTGCCAGCAGCTTCGGGCCCCGCAATGAGCAGTTCTTC CASSFGPRNEQFF
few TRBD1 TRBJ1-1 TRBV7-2 TGTGCCAGCAGCATGGACAGGGCTGAAGCTTTCTTT CASSMDRAEAFF
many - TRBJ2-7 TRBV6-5 TGTGCCAGCAGTTACTCCTACGGGGGCTCCTACGAGCAGTACTTC CASSYSYGGSYEQYF
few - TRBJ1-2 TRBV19 TGTGCCAGTAGTGTACAGGGAAATTTCTATGGCTACACCTTC CASSVQGNFYGYTF
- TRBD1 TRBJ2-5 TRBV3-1 TGTGCCAGCAGGACTAAAGTGGACAGGGGAGCGGAGACCCAGTACTTC CASRTKVDRGAETQYF
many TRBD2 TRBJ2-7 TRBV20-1 TGCAGTGCTAGAGATGCTAGCGGGGGGCTCCTCTCCTACGAGCAGTACTTC CSARDASGGLLSYEQYF
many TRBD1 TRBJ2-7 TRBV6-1 TGTGCCAGCAGTCGGGGCGGGACAGGGCCACGCGAGCAGTACTTC CASSRGGTGPREQYF
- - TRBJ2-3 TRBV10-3 TGTGCCATCGGCGGCGCCCGCACAGATACGCGGTATTTT CAIGGARTDTRYF
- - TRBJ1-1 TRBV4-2 TGTGCCAGCAGCCAGATGGGACGAGTTGAAGAAGCTTTCTTT CASSQMGRVEEAFF
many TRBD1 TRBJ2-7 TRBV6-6 TGTGCCAGCGCCCGGGACAGGCCCTACGAGCAGTACTTC CASARDRPYEQYF
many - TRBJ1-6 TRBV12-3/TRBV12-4 TGTGCCAGCAGTTTTAGAGGGTATGGGCGGCATTCACCCCTCCACTTT CASSFRGYGRHSPLHF
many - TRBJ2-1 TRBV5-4 TGTGCCAGCGTAGTAGGCAATGAGCAGTTCTTC CASVVGNEQFF
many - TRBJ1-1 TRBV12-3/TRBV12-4 TGTGCCAGCAGGTACAGGGTCGCTGAAGCTTTCTTT CASRYRVAEAFF